This TCR beta chain stems from a study of blood T cells in healthy people across ages. V lost 7 bases to trimming and J lost 0 bases, with 13 bases between them. Germline assignment: CDR1 DFQATT and CDR2 SNEGSKA (reference sequence). The CDR3 loop spans 14 amino acids. The second PCR ran about 6 to 12 cycles with a sample-barcoded 5' primer and J-beta primers. TCRdb re-derived calls from the 5' RACE reads in MiXCR, one entry per CDR3 protein. This table has under 1 million distinct CDR3 sequences, 40% to 50% appearing once. The rearrangement links TRBV20-1 to TRBJ2-1, with a possible D match to TRBD2 (6 bases). Specimen: blood. The sequence came from a man aged 55 to 70 in good health. The CDR3 coding sequence is TGCAGTGTCCGGGACGGGAGCTCCTACAATGAGCAGTTCTTC. It yields the protein CSVRDGSSYNEQFF.